Sequencing of this T cell receptor (beta chain) was carried out in a study of identical twins. The CDR3 covers 12 residues. Per germline, CDR1 MNHEY and CDR2 SVGEGT. V was cut by 6 bases and J by 3 bases, with 9 bases left in between. There are many counts of this clonotype. Its antigen is unknown. cDNA molecules carried unique molecular identifiers, and template switching added a universal primer site. TCRdb analysed the 5' RACE reads with MiXCR anew, one entry per CDR3 protein. This table has around 490,000 distinct CDR3 sequences, roughly an eighth appearing once. Study findings and constraints: Fewer insertions were carried by abundant cord blood beta clonotypes, but none was seen in memory repertoires.

The data also belong to a second study, concerning yellow fever vaccine responses in identical twins.

The chain recombines TRBV6-2 or TRBV6-3 with TRBJ2-7; no reliable D call. The sequencing sample was made of CD4+ T cells sorted from blood. The sequence derives from a woman aged 18-29 years in good health. The CDR3 region has the DNA TGTGCCAGCAGCTCTGAAAGCTACGAGCAGTACTTC. Translated: CASSSESYEQYF.